A single sample is the source of the 18 T cell receptor beta chains below, sequenced in a study of T cells in Graves' hyperthyroidism and ophthalmopathy. TCR beta CDR3 sequences were amplified from RNA transcripts. RT-PCR in the first round (using the HTBI primer set) targeted the TCR CDR3. TCRdb processed the multiplex PCR reads anew with MiXCR; each CDR3 protein has one entry. The data contain some 400,000 distinct CDR3 sequences, 19% of them singletons. Sequenced material: blood. The source of these receptors is a woman aged 18-29 years with Graves' hyperthyroidism.

This clonotype was recorded many times. The V gene is TRBV6-1, the J gene TRBJ2-5; 13 nucleotides line up with TRBD2. Germline V lookup: CDR1 MNHNS, CDR2 SASEGT. This CDR3 spans 15 amino acids. With V trimmed by 6 bases and J by 1 base, 2 bases remained unmatched. This chain's CDR3 is CASRRTSGGQETQYF. The CDR3 nucleotides are TGTGCCAGCAGGCGGACTAGCGGGGGCCAAGAGACCCAGTACTTC.

This clonotype was seen at least ten times. This chain links TRBV20-1 with TRBJ1-5; D not certain. Deletions cut 3 bases from V and 0 bases from J, with 12 bases between. There are 15 residues in the CDR3. The germline CDR1 and CDR2 sequences are DFQATT and SNEGSKA (reference sequence). CDR3: CSARSRKDSNQPQHF. The DNA for the CDR3 is TGCAGTGCTAGGTCCAGAAAGGATAGCAATCAGCCCCAGCATTTT.

The rearrangement uses TRBV14 and TRBJ1-1; D not certain. The germline V gene encodes CDR1 SGHDN and CDR2 FVKESK. The CDR3 loop spans 14 amino acids. The V end lost 4 bases, the J end lost 7 bases, and 16 bases lay between the germline ends. The CDR3 spells CASSPNQGRYEAFF. The CDR3 nucleotides are TGTGCCAGCAGCCCGAATCAAGGACGGTATGAAGCTTTCTTT. The full variable domain, in which reference TRBV14 and TRBJ1-1 provide the parts outside the CDR3, is EAGVTQFPSHSVIEKGQTVTLRCDPISGHDNLYWYRRVMGKEIKFLLHFVKESKQDESGMPNNRFLAERTGGTYSTLKVQPAELEDSGVYFCASSPNQGRYEAFFGQGTRLTVV.

The sample holds many counts of this clonotype. The chain joins TRBV20-1 to TRBJ2-7, with D uncertain. Germline V lookup: CDR1 DFQATT, CDR2 SNEGSKA (reference sequence). CDR3 size: 10 residues. The V end was cut by 7 bases, the J end by 8 bases, with 12 bases between. The CDR3: CSVLDAKQYF. The DNA for the CDR3 is TGCAGTGTCCTAGACGCTAAGCAGTACTTC.

The chain recombines TRBV18 with TRBJ1-2; 10 nucleotides agree with TRBD1. Germline V gene sequence: CDR1 KGHSH, CDR2 LQKENI. This CDR3 region has 16 residues. The V segment lost 3 bases and the J segment 5 bases; nucleotides outside the gene matches: 9. In nucleotides, the CDR3 is TGTGCCAGCTCACCTACCCGCCTGGACAGGGGGTATGGCTACACCTTC. Protein: CASSPTRLDRGYGYTF. Looking up the rest from reference TRBV18 and TRBJ1-2 gives the full variable domain: NAGVMQNPRHLVRRRGQEARLRCSPMKGHSHVYWYRQLPEEGLKFMVYLQKENIIDESGMPKERFSAEFPKEGPSILRIQQVVRGDSAAYFCASSPTRLDRGYGYTFGSGTRLTVV.

The chain is built from TRBV6-1 and TRBJ1-5, with 10 bases lining up with TRBD1. CDR3 length equals 14 residues. The V segment lost 6 bases and the J segment 6 bases; nucleotides outside the gene matches: 5. CDR1 is MNHNS, CDR2 SASEGT, per germline. CDR3 bases: TGTGCCAGCAGCCGGGACAGGGGAACTCAGCCCCAGCATTTT. This codes for CASSRDRGTQPQHF.

This clonotype showed up many times. V and J are TRBV6-1 and TRBJ1-5; D may be TRBD1 (6 bases). This CDR3 is 15 amino acids long. V gave up 4 bases and J gave up 5 bases, with 15 bases separating them. Germline V lookup: CDR1 MNHNS, CDR2 SASEGT. The CDR3 DNA reads as TGTGCCAGCAGTGGAACAGGGAGGGACTATCAGCCCCAGCATTTT. It specifies CASSGTGRDYQPQHF.

The CDR3 nucleotides read TGTGCCAGCAGTTTATGGGGGGGAACCGGGGAGCTGTTTTTT. This translates into CASSLWGGTGELFF. The chain combines TRBV12-3 or TRBV12-4 with TRBJ2-2; 7 nucleotides agree with TRBD2. V was pared by 2 bases and J by 5 bases, with 2 bases of the junction left unmatched. The CDR3 is made up of 14 amino acids.

This clonotype was seen a few times. This chain links TRBV20-1 with TRBJ2-2; perhaps TRBD2 as D (6 bases). Trimming took 2 bases from V and 6 from J, leaving 19 bases between them. CDR1 is DFQATT, CDR2 SNEGSKA, per germline (reference sequence). The CDR3 runs to 16 residues. CDR3 residues: CSARRLAMGPSGELFF. CDR3 bases: TGCAGTGCTAGAAGGCTAGCGATGGGTCCGTCCGGGGAGCTGTTTTTT.

The sample holds a few counts of this clonotype. The chain's CDR3 is CASSNGTVENYGYTF. The CDR3 DNA is TGTGCCAGCAGTAACGGGACCGTGGAGAACTATGGCTACACCTTC. The chain combines TRBV5-6 with TRBJ1-2, with D perhaps matching TRBD1 (5 bases). The V end was cut by 5 bases, the J end by 2 bases, with 16 bases between. Germline V lookup: CDR1 SGHDT, CDR2 YYEEEE. The length of the CDR3 is 15 residues.

This clonotype has ten or more counts. The chain carries TRBV12-3 or TRBV12-4 and TRBJ1-2; 7 bases fit TRBD1. Trimming at V came to 4 bases and at J to 8 bases, leaving 16 bases not matched to a gene. The CDR3 consists of 16 residues. The CDR3 nucleotides read TGTGCCAGCAGTTCGCGACCCAGGGGGTCCGTGGAGGGCTACACCTTC. Protein product: CASSSRPRGSVEGYTF.

This clonotype was recorded many times. The chain employs TRBV6-2 or TRBV6-3 and TRBJ2-5; 14 bases map to TRBD2. The CDR3 length is 15 residues. Germline CDR1 is MNHEY and CDR2 is SVGEGT. V gave up 6 bases and J gave up 5 bases; unmatched junction bases: 5. Written as DNA, the CDR3 is TGTGCCAGCAGCAAGACTAGCGGGGGGGCCGAGACCCAGTACTTC. The encoded protein is CASSKTSGGAETQYF.

The V and J genes are TRBV18 and TRBJ2-7; TRBD1 matches 8 bases. Trimming cost V 0 bases and J 0 bases; bases outside gene matches: 13. This CDR3 has 19 amino acids. Germline values: CDR1 KGHSH, CDR2 LQKENI. The CDR3 here is CASSPPTRGRTTRSYEQYF. The CDR3 DNA is TGTGCCAGCTCACCACCCACCAGGGGGCGAACCACCCGCTCCTACGAGCAGTACTTC. The full variable domain, in which reference TRBV18 and TRBJ2-7 provide the parts outside the CDR3, is NAGVMQNPRHLVRRRGQEARLRCSPMKGHSHVYWYRQLPEEGLKFMVYLQKENIIDESGMPKERFSAEFPKEGPSILRIQQVVRGDSAAYFCASSPPTRGRTTRSYEQYFGPGTRLTVT.

This clonotype occurred many times. The chain employs TRBV27 and TRBJ1-2, with D perhaps matching TRBD1 (5 bases). Per germline, CDR1 MNHEY and CDR2 SMNVEV (reference sequence). Trimming removed 3 bases from V and 5 bases from J, with 16 bases in between. The length of the CDR3 is 15 residues. The CDR3 reads CASSFVGSRGYGYTF. The CDR3 DNA reads as TGTGCCAGCAGTTTTGTCGGGTCGAGGGGTTATGGCTACACCTTC.

This clonotype has a count of ten or more. This rearrangement joins TRBV11-3 to TRBJ1-4, with 7 bases identical to TRBD1. Germline trimming cut 1 base from V and 0 bases from J; bases unmatched to any gene: 5. Germline CDR1 and CDR2: SGHNT and YENEEA. The CDR3 is 17 amino acids. CDR3 region: CASSLGQGYATNEKLFF. The CDR3 DNA is TGTGCCAGCAGCTTAGGACAGGGATACGCAACTAATGAAAAACTGTTTTTT.

This clonotype was seen ten or more times. The chain employs TRBV2 and TRBJ1-5; TRBD1 is a possible D gene (6 bases). CDR1 and CDR2 from the germline V gene are SNHLY and FYNNEI. The CDR3 has 13 residues. The V and J ends lost 5 bases and 4 bases respectively, with 9 bases between them. This CDR3 reads CASSKQGNQPQHF. In nucleotides, the CDR3 is TGTGCCAGCAGTAAACAGGGTAATCAGCCCCAGCATTTT.

This clonotype has at least ten counts. The chain is built from TRBV6-5 and TRBJ1-1, with D possibly TRBD1 on 6 matching bases. Between the trimmed V and J ends, which lost 7 bases and 7 bases, there was a span of 19 bases. CDR1 is MNHEY and CDR2 is SVGAGI in the germline V gene. The CDR3 extends over 14 amino acids. The CDR3 region has the DNA TGTGCCAGCACGGAACAGGGTGAGATAGGTGAAGCTTTCTTT. Residues: CASTEQGEIGEAFF.

This clonotype appeared a few times. The V call is TRBV7-8, the J call TRBJ1-6; the D gene is possibly TRBD1 (6 bases). This CDR3 has 14 residues. Trimming took off 7 bases at V and 7 bases at J, with 14 bases between the two ends. Germline CDR1 reads SGHVS; CDR2 reads FQNEAQ. The CDR3 DNA is TGTGCCAGCAACAGGGAGGGAGGAAATTCACCCCTCCACTTT. Protein product: CASNREGGNSPLHF. Using reference TRBV7-8 and TRBJ1-6 for the parts outside the CDR3, the full variable domain is GAGVSQSPRYKVAKRGQDVALRCDPISGHVSLFWYQQALGQGPEFLTYFQNEAQLDKSGLPSDRFFAERPEGSVSTLKIQRTQQEDSAVYLCASNREGGNSPLHFGNGTRLTVT.